This TCR beta chain comes out of a study of T-cell memory formation after mild COVID-19. Trimming took off 5 bases at V and 6 bases at J, with 14 bases between the two ends. The germline V gene encodes CDR1 MGHDK and CDR2 SYGVNS. This CDR3 has 13 amino acids. Each CDR3 protein gets one entry after TCRdb re-called the 5' RACE reads with MiXCR. The sample gives approximately 260,000 distinct CDR3 sequences, 15% to 20% of which show up once; 3.5% is in the top ten. This clonotype was sampled from a man aged 18 to 30 who had mild COVID-19 (a few samples of this study predate the infection). Cell type and time point are not known. What was sequenced was PBMCs or a T cell subset sorted from them (not recorded which). The chain uses TRBV25-1 and TRBJ2-7; D might be TRBD1 (6 bases). The CDR3 nucleotides read TGTGCCAGCAGTATTACAGGGACCTCCGAGCAGTACTTC. Translating it yields CASSITGTSEQYF.